This TCR beta chain emerged from a study of shared clonotypes between healthy human individuals. Overall study findings and caveats: Among the subsets, naive ones generally showed larger estimated richness than memory ones.

Profiling relied on immunoSEQ multiplex PCR, and the TCRdb table lists in-frame clones only, not all of them. The sample includes around 1.5 million clones, about 98% of them seen just once. Germline assignment: CDR1 SGHTA and CDR2 FQGNSA. J was trimmed by 2 bases and V by 3 bases; bases with no gene match: 4. The CDR3 sequence is 14 residues long. As for this clone: Its antigen is not identified.

The material sequenced was naive CD4+ T cells sorted from blood. Described subset: CD45RA+ positively selected. This receptor was taken from a man aged 25-45 years in good health. The chain carries TRBV7-2 and TRBJ2-7; TRBD2 matches 7 bases. The CDR3 is CASSLASGAYEQYF. CDR3 bases: TGTGCCAGCAGCTTGGCTAGCGGCGCCTACGAGCAGTACTTC.